The clone carrying this T cell receptor (beta chain) was detected only a few times. Its target is not known. The record originates from a study of T cell responses to AZD1222 COVID-19 vaccine. Study context: Second-dose groups at about 4 or about 12 weeks were pooled.

V gave up 7 bases and J gave up 9 bases, with 13 bases separating them. Germline V CDR1 and CDR2: LNHDA, SQIVND (reference sequence). CDR3 length: 13 amino acids. Study conclusions and caveats: Unmutated variant regions are reportedly targeted by nearly half of spike-specific TCRs. Recipients of two AZD1222 doses showed rising Spike-specific TCR breadth and depth. In all cases, repertoires were sampled only after the peak T cell response.

Some clones are missing from TCRdb's copy, which holds only in-frame ones; the method was immunoSEQ multiplex PCR. This table holds about 130,000 clones, roughly 93% found once. The clonotype originates from an adult in good health. The sample here was peripheral blood, taken on day 0 of AZD1222 vaccination. The chain uses TRBV19 and TRBJ1-6, with unresolved D. DNA for the CDR3: TGTGCCAGTAACAGCGGGGAAGGTTCACCCCTCCACTTT. Its translation is CASNSGEGSPLHF.